These 6 T cell receptor beta chains originate from one sample sequenced in a study of cytomegalovirus exposure and HLA in healthy donors. The study ran its PCR with 60 Vbeta and 13 Jbeta primers. The method was immunoSEQ multiplex PCR; TCRdb's version includes in-frame clones alone and lacks a portion of them. Of 130,000 to 150,000 clones listed, roughly 79% are singletons. Input material: PBMCs. The source of these receptors is a woman in her fifties or sixties in good health and CMV-seropositive.

With regard to this clone: This sample includes further DNA sequences coding for the same CDR3. This chain uses TRBV6-5 with TRBJ2-2; D gene uncertain. CDR1 and CDR2 from the germline V gene are MNHEY and SVGAGI. Trimming removed 5 bases from V and 5 bases from J, with 6 bases in between. This CDR3 has 12 residues. CDR3 coding DNA: TGTGCCAGCAGTCGCGGAACCGGGGAGCTGTTTTTT. Translation: CASSRGTGELFF.

This chain connects TRBV2 to TRBJ2-7, with 9 bases lining up with TRBD1. The junction had 4 bases not matched to a gene; V was cut back by 6 bases and J by 1 base. Germline-derived CDR1 and CDR2 are SNHLY and FYNNEI. The length of the CDR3 is 14 residues. The CDR3, as DNA: TGTGCCAGCAGGGCGACAGGGGGTTCCTACGAGCAGTACTTC. Translating gives CASRATGGSYEQYF.

This sequence joins TRBV4-1 and TRBJ2-1; D is unresolved. Between the trimmed V and J ends, which lost 2 bases and 5 bases, there was a span of 13 bases. The V gene's germline CDR1 is MGHRA and CDR2 YSYEKL. This CDR3 region has 15 residues. CDR3 protein: CASSQLSGPNNEQFF. In DNA, the CDR3 is TGCGCCAGCAGCCAATTGTCTGGGCCTAACAATGAGCAGTTCTTC.

On this clone itself: One end of the junction varies from germline; a read error may be responsible. The CDR3 spells CATSRDYPLYEQYF. The CDR3, as DNA: TGTGCCACCAGTCGGGACTACCCCCTCTACGAGCAGTACTTC. This rearrangement joins TRBV27 to TRBJ2-7; the match to TRBD2 covers 7 bases. Germline values: CDR1 MNHEY, CDR2 SMNVEV (reference sequence). This CDR3 is built from 14 residues.

The chain is built from TRBV27 and TRBJ2-7, with 9 bases identical to TRBD2. In germline, CDR1 is MNHEY, CDR2 SMNVEV (reference sequence). After removal of 3 bases from V and 3 bases from J, the junction contained 3 bases not matched to a gene. The CDR3 has 14 residues. CDR3 residues: CASSLRTSVYEQYF. In DNA form, the CDR3 reads TGTGCCAGCAGTTTGAGGACTAGCGTCTACGAGCAGTACTTC.

The chain joins TRBV28 to TRBJ2-3; possibly TRBD2 for D (6 bases). The CDR3 has 13 amino acids. V lost 7 bases and J 6 bases, leaving 14 bases between the germline ends. Germline CDR1 is MDHEN and CDR2 is SYDVKM. The CDR3 reads CASKSPGGDTQYF. CDR3 coding DNA: TGTGCCAGCAAATCGCCCGGAGGGGATACGCAGTATTTT.